This record looks at one T cell receptor beta chain sequence and its context. This record belongs to a study of cytomegalovirus exposure and HLA in healthy donors. Germline V gene sequence: CDR1 MGHRA, CDR2 YSYEKL. The V end was cut by 4 bases, the J end by 2 bases, with 11 bases between. The length of the CDR3 is 14 residues. In the PCR, 60 Vbeta and 13 Jbeta primers were used. Using immunoSEQ multiplex PCR, the repertoire was profiled, and TCRdb retains in-frame clones only, with some absent. Here the sample spans some 170,000 clones, 71% being singletons. What was sequenced was PBMCs. This sequence originates from a woman in her 30s in good health and CMV-seronegative. This chain connects TRBV4-1 to TRBJ1-1; maybe TRBD1 (6 bases). This CDR3 is CASSRTGINTEAFF. Here the CDR3 DNA reads TGCGCCAGCAGCCGAACAGGGATCAACACTGAAGCTTTCTTT.